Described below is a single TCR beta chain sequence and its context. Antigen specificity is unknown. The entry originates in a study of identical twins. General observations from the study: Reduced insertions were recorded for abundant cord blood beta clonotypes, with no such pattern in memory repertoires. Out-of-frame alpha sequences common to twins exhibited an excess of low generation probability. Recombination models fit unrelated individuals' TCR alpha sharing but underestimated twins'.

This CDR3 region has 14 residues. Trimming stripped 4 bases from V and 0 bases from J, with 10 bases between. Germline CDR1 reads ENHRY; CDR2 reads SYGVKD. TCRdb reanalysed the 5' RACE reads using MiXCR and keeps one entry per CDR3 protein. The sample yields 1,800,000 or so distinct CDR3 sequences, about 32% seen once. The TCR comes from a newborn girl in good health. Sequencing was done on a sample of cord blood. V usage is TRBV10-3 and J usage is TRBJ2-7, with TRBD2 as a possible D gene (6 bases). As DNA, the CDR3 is TGTGCCATCAGTGGGCGGGGCCGCTCCTACGAGCAGTACTTC. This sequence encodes CAISGRGRSYEQYF.